This paragraph covers one T cell receptor beta chain sequence. In this sample, this clonotype turned up once. What antigen it recognizes has not been identified. Base qualities were left out, and no much larger clone turns up one base away. Evidence from a single read is weak. The data derive from a study of T cell repertoires in cytomegalovirus infection (dated by TCRdb to between 2018 and 2020). Regarding the complete study: The peptide stimulations were aimed at well-studied HLA-B-restricted epitopes as well as recently identified HLA-C-restricted CMV epitopes, whose presentation resists viral immunomodulation. Donor HLA type was relevant to the analysis, because carriage of CMV infection together with the matching HLA type was indicated by public TCR beta signatures. The paper as a whole reports these results and caveats: The ex vivo response was dominated by HLA-C-restricted CMV-specific TCR beta clonotypes, and the single most frequent clonotype in two of eight donors was supplied by these HLA-C-restricted clonotypes. In both this cohort and an independent cohort of 350 or so donors, the cumulative frequency of public TCR beta family members distinguished carriers of CMV infection plus the relevant HLA type.

According to the study, the label for this sample's treatment or condition signals: in vitro stimulation with specific CMV peptide epitopes to enrich CMV-specific T cells. The CDR3 holds 14 amino acids from the cysteine to the phenylalanine. Solely the CDR3 DNA is kept, with 42 bases framed from the first base. Per the germline V gene, SGHVS is the CDR1 and FNYEAQ is the CDR2. V loses 2 bases of germline sequence and J loses 5 bases, and the interval between the two ends is 10 bases. Sequenced on an Illumina HiSeq 1500. The public reads were reanalyzed by TCRdb: fastp trimming at Q25, MiXCR alignment, in-frame beta chains only. Merged by CDR3 protein, the rows form single entries marked with the most common genes and DNA. This sample holds approximately 910,000 distinct CDR3 sequences; around 30% were observed only once. Jointly, the top ten make up around an eighth of the sample.

Rearrangement joined TRBV7-6 to TRBJ2-1; tentative D gene TRBD1, with 6 bases matching. The starting material was cultured CD8+ T cells from PBMCs, obtained from culture after CMV antigen stimulation. The clonotype was recovered from a human donor in good health (CMV status not recorded). Some clones in this sample may be carry-over from other donors' samples. The CDR3 region: CASSLRGTDNEQFF. The nucleotide sequence reads as follows: TGTGCCAGCAGCTTAAGGGGGACCGACAATGAGCAGTTCTTC.